This T cell receptor (beta chain) was sequenced for a study of OX40 agonist ivuxolimab in advanced cancers. Study results and caveats: Nonresponders included some who also had low normalized T-cell clonal expansion.

Produced via immunoSEQ multiplex PCR; TCRdb's table is partial and in-frame only. The sample has about 82,000 clones; about 86% are singletons. To note about this clone: Its specificity is not known.

There are 15 residues in the CDR3. V was clipped by 1 base and J by 1 base, with 7 bases between them. Germline-derived CDR1 and CDR2 are LNHNV and YYDKDF (reference sequence). The study sampled blood at baseline, cycle 4 day 1, and cycle 7 day 1. This sequence originates from an adult with an advanced solid tumor such as melanoma, head and neck, liver or kidney cancer. This chain uses TRBV15 with TRBJ2-2; D unclear. The specimen was CD4+ or CD8+ T cells sorted from blood, collected in a trial of the OX40 agonist ivuxolimab. The CDR3 here is CATSRAGLNTGELFF. The CDR3 coding sequence is TGTGCCACCAGCAGAGCCGGGCTGAACACCGGGGAGCTGTTTTTT.